These 13 T cell receptor beta chains originate from one sample sequenced in a study of monozygotic twins with inflammatory bowel disease. TCRdb reprocessed the 5' RACE reads and stores each CDR3 protein as one record, lacking DNA. The listing contains more than 300,000 distinct CDR3 sequences. Specimen: blood. These receptors all come from a human donor with ulcerative colitis or Crohn's disease, or a healthy co-twin of an affected twin (not recorded which).

The rearrangement uses TRBV4-1 and TRBJ2-7. The CDR3 runs to 14 residues. Looked up from germline, CDR1 is MGHRA and CDR2 is YSYEKL. CDR3: CASSQDRVFYEQYF.

CDR3: CASSLVGTGHNEQFF. J is TRBJ2-1 and V is TRBV5-1; the TCRdb call, TRBD1, lacks DNA for checking. The CDR3 contains 15 residues. Germline V gene data show CDR1 as SGHRS and CDR2 as YFSETQ.

The V and J genes are TRBV7-2 and TRBJ1-1. Looked up from germline, CDR1 is SGHTA and CDR2 is FQGNSA. This CDR3 is built from 14 residues. CDR3 amino acids: CASSFSPRQTEAFF.

V is TRBV2 and J is TRBJ2-1; the TRBD2 assignment by TCRdb is unverifiable without DNA. CDR1 and CDR2 from the germline V gene are SNHLY and FYNNEI. This CDR3 region has 15 residues. Here the CDR3 reads CASNIDSPLINEQFF. Filled out from reference TRBV2 and TRBJ2-1, the complete variable domain reads EPEVTQTPSHQVTQMGQEVILRCVPISNHLYFYWYRQILGQKVEFLVSFYNNEISEKSEIFDDQFSVERPDGSNFTLKIRSTKLEDSAMYFCASNIDSPLINEQFFGPGTRLTVL.

The chain combines TRBV6-6 with TRBJ2-7. CDR1 MNHNY and CDR2 SVGAGI come from the germline V gene (reference sequence). The CDR3 is 12 amino acids. This CDR3 reads CASSILLGEQYF.

CDR3 residues: CASSLEWGLANEQFF. The chain links TRBV5-1 to TRBJ2-1; without DNA, the TCRdb call of TRBD2 cannot be checked. Germline lookup yields CDR1 SGHRS and CDR2 YFSETQ. The CDR3 is 15 amino acids. Combining the CDR3 with reference TRBV5-1 and TRBJ2-1 gives the whole variable domain KAGVTQTPRYLIKTRGQQVTLSCSPISGHRSVSWYQQTPGQGLQFLFEYFSETQRNKGNFPGRFSGRQFSNSRSEMNVSTLELGDSALYLCASSLEWGLANEQFFGPGTRLTVL.

The chain has TRBV6-2 or TRBV6-3 and TRBJ1-5; the TCRdb D gene call, TRBD1, has no DNA to confirm it. This CDR3 is 15 amino acids long. The germline V gene has CDR1 MNHEY and CDR2 SVGEGT. CDR3 residues: CASSLYTGGAQPQHF.

The chain has TRBV6-5 and TRBJ2-3; TCRdb calls TRBD1, which cannot be checked without DNA. Germline V gene lookup returns CDR1 MNHEY and CDR2 SVGAGI. The CDR3 extends over 14 amino acids. The CDR3 region is CASSYSSGADTQYF.

The chain links TRBV12-3 or TRBV12-4 to TRBJ2-7; the TCRdb D gene call, TRBD2, has no DNA to confirm it. This CDR3 is 15 amino acids long. The CDR3 spells CASSLTALNQAEQYF.

The chain has TRBV4-1 and TRBJ2-7; TCRdb's D call of TRBD1 is untestable without DNA. Germline CDR1 MGHRA, CDR2 YSYEKL. The CDR3 spans 16 residues. CDR3 sequence: CASSQVFLDREYEQYF.

The chain employs TRBV11-2 and TRBJ1-3; there is no DNA to check the TCRdb D call of TRBD1. CDR1 is SGHAT and CDR2 is FQNNGV in the germline V gene. The CDR3 has 17 amino acids. The CDR3 sequence: CASSLEGGGSSGNTIYF.

Here the CDR3 reads CSVFAGANVLTF. The V call is TRBV29-1, the J call TRBJ2-6. CDR3 length equals 12 residues. CDR1 and CDR2 from the germline V gene are SQVTM and ANQGSEA. Combining the CDR3 with reference TRBV29-1 and TRBJ2-6 gives the whole variable domain SAVISQKPSRDICQRGTSLTIQCQVDSQVTMMFWYRQQPGQSLTLIATANQGSEATYESGFVIDKFPISRPNLTFSTLTVSNMSPEDSSIYLCSVFAGANVLTFGAGSRLTVL.

V and J are TRBV5-1 and TRBJ2-1; the D gene TCRdb calls, TRBD1, cannot be checked with no DNA. CDR1 SGHRS and CDR2 YFSETQ come from the germline V gene. The CDR3 extends over 11 amino acids. The CDR3 spells CASSQTEGQFF.